These T cell receptor beta chains were read from a single sample in a study of shared T cell receptors in the human thymus. Libraries were prepared by immunoSEQ multiplex PCR; TCRdb keeps only in-frame clonotypes and omits some of them. In the table there are more than 300,000 clones, around 95% of which are singletons. Material for sequencing was thymocytes. The receptor source for this set is a human donor. Both conserved end residues are part of each CDR3. The D gene is left open where the match is weak. The size entry is marked missing in some rows and otherwise reads once, few, many or a size class.

abundance	v_gene	d_gene	j_gene	CDR3aa	CDR3nt
once	TRBV4-1	-	TRBJ2-7	CASSLLTGLSYEQYF	TGCGCCAGCAGCCTTTTGACAGGACTATCCTACGAGCAGTACTTC
-	TRBV27	TRBD2	TRBJ2-1	CASSSVGEGRGNEQFF	TGTGCCAGCAGTTCCGTGGGGGAAGGGAGGGGAAATGAGCAGTTCTTC
-	TRBV6-5	TRBD1	TRBJ2-5	CASNGQANGEETQYF	TGTGCCAGCAACGGACAGGCGAACGGGGAAGAGACCCAGTACTTC
-	TRBV4-1	-	TRBJ2-1	CASSQAVWGSYNEQFF	TGCGCCAGCAGCCAAGCAGTCTGGGGGTCCTACAATGAGCAGTTCTTC
-	TRBV28	-	TRBJ2-6	CASNRGSKSGANVLTF	TGTGCCAGCAACCGGGGGTCCAAATCTGGGGCCAACGTCCTGACTTTC
-	TRBV6-4	-	TRBJ2-1	CASSESWAGRLSEQFF	TGTGCCAGCAGTGAGTCGTGGGCAGGGCGACTCTCTGAGCAGTTCTTC
-	TRBV29-1	TRBD1	TRBJ1-2	CSVDPGQAVYGYTF	TGCAGCGTCGACCCCGGACAGGCGGTATATGGCTACACCTTC
-	TRBV30	-	TRBJ1-4	CAWSRNEKLFF	TGTGCCTGGAGTCGGAATGAAAAACTGTTTTTT
-	TRBV19	TRBD2	TRBJ2-2	CASTDLAGGIGELFF	TGTGCCAGTACCGATCTAGCGGGAGGTATCGGGGAGCTGTTTTTT
-	TRBV11-2	-	TRBJ1-1	CASSLDLWTEGTEAFF	TGTGCCAGCAGCTTAGATCTGTGGACCGAGGGCACTGAAGCTTTCTTT
-	TRBV28	TRBD1	TRBJ2-1	CASSRDRGWTEQFF	TGTGCCAGCAGTCGCGACAGGGGTTGGACTGAGCAGTTCTTC
-	TRBV28	-	TRBJ2-7	CASSYHDSLTYEQYF	TGTGCCAGCAGTTACCACGACAGCCTTACCTACGAGCAGTACTTC
-	TRBV4-1	-	TRBJ1-2	CASSQGDTFLDYGYTF	TGCGCCAGCAGCCAAGGGGACACCTTCTTGGACTATGGCTACACCTTC
-	TRBV5-1	TRBD1	TRBJ1-2	CASTGTVLGYGYTF	TGCGCCAGCACCGGGACAGTATTGGGCTATGGCTACACCTTC
once	TRBV28	TRBD1	TRBJ1-1	CASYRTGTNTEAFF	TGTGCCAGTTACCGGACAGGAACTAACACTGAAGCTTTCTTT
-	TRBV10-1	TRBD1	TRBJ2-7	CASSAGTGGWDEQYF	TGCGCCAGCAGTGCCGGGACAGGGGGCTGGGATGAGCAGTACTTC
-	TRBV27	-	TRBJ2-5	CASSPRTARGETQYF	TGTGCCAGCAGTCCTCGGACAGCGAGAGGGGAGACCCAGTACTTC
-	TRBV4-3	-	TRBJ1-2	CASSRVPGPLRGYTF	TGCGCCAGCAGCCGCGTCCCCGGTCCGCTGAGAGGCTACACCTTC
-	TRBV19	-	TRBJ2-1	CASSIDRVSHPLYNEQFF	TGTGCCAGTAGTATAGATCGAGTGAGTCATCCCCTCTACAATGAGCAGTTCTTC
-	TRBV30	-	TRBJ1-3	CAWSWYSSGNTIYF	TGTGCCTGGAGTTGGTATAGCTCTGGAAACACCATATATTTT
once	TRBV28	-	TRBJ2-7	CASRRQTYEQYF	TGTGCCAGCAGACGACAGACCTACGAGCAGTACTTC
-	TRBV6-6	-	TRBJ2-1	CASSYLRLAEQFF	TGTGCCAGCAGTTACCTCCGGCTAGCGGAGCAGTTCTTC
few	TRBV4-1	TRBD1	TRBJ2-1	CASSQDLPRDRRIYNEQFF	TGCGCCAGCAGCCAAGATCTTCCGCGGGACAGGAGAATCTACAATGAGCAGTTCTTC
-	TRBV7-9	-	TRBJ2-5	CASRKEGVGLVISETQYF	TGTGCCAGCAGAAAAGAGGGGGTAGGACTAGTCATATCAGAGACCCAGTACTTC
-	TRBV5-4	-	TRBJ1-1	CASSFGRENTEAFF	TGTGCCAGCAGCTTCGGCAGGGAGAACACTGAAGCTTTCTTT
once	TRBV14	TRBD1	TRBJ1-3	CASSPGTDQLSGNTIYF	TGTGCCAGCAGCCCTGGGACAGACCAACTCTCTGGAAACACCATATATTTT
-	TRBV6-9	-	TRBJ1-5	CASNLNGRVPYIGNQPQHF	TGTGCCAGCAACTTAAACGGGAGGGTCCCATATATTGGCAATCAGCCCCAGCATTTT
-	TRBV27	-	TRBJ2-2	CASSLDSWENANTGELFF	TGTGCCAGCAGTTTGGACTCCTGGGAAAACGCGAACACCGGGGAGCTGTTTTTT
-	TRBV7-6	-	TRBJ2-1	CASSLVSMAANEQFF	TGTGCCAGCAGCTTAGTTTCTATGGCTGCCAATGAGCAGTTCTTC
once	TRBV27	-	TRBJ2-7	CASSSGRGFYSEQYF	TGTGCCAGCAGTTCCGGGCGAGGGTTCTATTCCGAGCAGTACTTC
-	TRBV28	TRBD2	TRBJ2-7	CASSLYSAGGFYEQYF	TGTGCCAGCAGTTTGTACTCAGCGGGAGGGTTCTACGAGCAGTACTTC
-	TRBV30	-	TRBJ1-1	CAWTRQDNREAFF	TGTGCCTGGACTAGACAGGACAATAGGGAAGCTTTCTTT
-	TRBV5-4	-	TRBJ2-7	CASSPGDSYEQYF	TGTGCCAGCAGCCCAGGGGATTCCTACGAGCAGTACTTC
-	TRBV10-3	TRBD2	TRBJ2-1	CATTSGSSYEQFF	TGTGCCACGACTAGCGGGAGCAGTTATGAGCAGTTCTTC
-	TRBV6-5	-	TRBJ1-2	CASSYSGGLLHYGYTF	TGTGCCAGCAGTTACTCTGGAGGCCTCCTCCACTATGGCTACACCTTC
-	TRBV28	-	TRBJ2-7	CASSLPGLVGPYF	TGTGCCAGCAGTTTACCCGGACTGGTGGGGCCGTACTTC
-	TRBV27	-	TRBJ2-3	CASSPMGRTDTQYF	TGTGCCAGCAGTCCGATGGGGCGCACAGATACGCAGTATTTT